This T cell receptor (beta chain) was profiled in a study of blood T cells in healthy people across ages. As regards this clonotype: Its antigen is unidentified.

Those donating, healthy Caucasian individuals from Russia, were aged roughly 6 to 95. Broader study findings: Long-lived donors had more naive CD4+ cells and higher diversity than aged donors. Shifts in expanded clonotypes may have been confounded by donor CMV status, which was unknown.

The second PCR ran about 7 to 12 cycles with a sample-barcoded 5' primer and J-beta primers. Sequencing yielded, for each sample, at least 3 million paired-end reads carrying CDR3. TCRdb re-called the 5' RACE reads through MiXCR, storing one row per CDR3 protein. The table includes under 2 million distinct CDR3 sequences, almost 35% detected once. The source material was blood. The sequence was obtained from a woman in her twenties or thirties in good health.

The CDR3 here is CASSPSSQGNYGYTF. Here the CDR3 DNA reads TGCGCCAGCAGTCCATCCTCACAGGGTAACTATGGCTACACCTTC. This chain joins TRBV4-1 and TRBJ1-2; TRBD1 is a possible D gene (6 bases). This CDR3 comprises 15 residues. CDR1 and CDR2 (germline): MGHRA, YSYEKL. Trimming took 6 bases from V and 1 from J, leaving 15 bases between them.